The source of this T cell receptor beta chain is a study of blood T cells in healthy people across ages. The study's findings and limits: Because sorting was not performed, PBMCs prevented conclusive naive versus antigen-experienced comparison. No one knew whether donors had CMV, which possibly confounded expanded clonotype changes. Long-lived donors exceeded aged donors in naive CD4+ cells and diversity.

The CDR3 length is 18 residues. The germline CDR1 and CDR2 sequences are LNHNV and YYDKDF (reference sequence). The J segment lost 0 bases and the V segment lost 7 bases, leaving 15 bases of the junction unmatched. Sample-barcoded 5' priming and a J-beta primer mix drove a second PCR of about 6 to 12 cycles. One entry per CDR3 protein, called by TCRdb with MiXCR from the 5' RACE reads. This repertoire shows approximately 940,000 distinct CDR3 sequences, around 48% found once; its top ten account for 13%. In each sample, at least 6.5 million PBMCs were isolated. A few counts support this clonotype. The antigen is not known.

The chain links TRBV15 to TRBJ2-7, with 10 bases aligning to TRBD1. The sequencing input was blood. The receptor was isolated from a man aged 25-45 years in good health. This CDR3 reads CATNDMTGGIRSSYEQYF. DNA for the CDR3: TGTGCCACCAACGATATGACAGGGGGCATCAGGAGCTCCTACGAGCAGTACTTC.